What follows are 26 T cell receptor beta chains derived from one specimen sequenced in a study of blood T cell repertoires in COVID-19. Sequencing used immunoSEQ multiplex PCR; TCRdb keeps in-frame clones, though not all of them. In the table there are 360,000 or so clones, approximately 89% of which are singletons. Sequences were obtained from PBMCs or T cells enriched from blood (not recorded which). These receptors originate from a woman in her 30s who had recovered from COVID-19.

This sequence joins TRBV2 and TRBJ1-5; 8 positions agree with TRBD1. The CDR3 is made up of 15 amino acids. V was clipped by 6 bases and J by 1 base; unmatched bases: 5. Germline V gives CDR1 SNHLY, CDR2 FYNNEI. This CDR3 reads CASRQGAKSNQPQHF. Written as DNA, the CDR3 is TGTGCCAGCAGGCAGGGGGCTAAGAGCAATCAGCCCCAGCATTTT.

Notes on this clone: A much larger clone sits a single nucleotide away, making a read error possible. CDR3 nucleotides: TGTGCCAGCAGCTTGCAGGGGAACACTGAAGCTTTCTTT. Translation gives CASSLQGNTEAFF. The V gene is TRBV5-4, the J gene TRBJ1-1, with a tentative D call TRBD1 (5 bases). From germline, CDR1 is SGHNT and CDR2 YYREEE (reference sequence). This CDR3 region has 13 residues. The V end lost 1 base, the J end lost 1 base, and 5 bases lay between the germline ends.

The chain is built from TRBV5-1 and TRBJ1-1; no firm D call. The CDR3 length is 15 residues. The germline V and J ends were trimmed by 0 bases and 1 base, with 10 bases remaining between them. Per the germline V gene, CDR1 is SGHRS and CDR2 is YFSETQ. This CDR3 is CASSLALFGNTEAFF. CDR3 DNA: TGCGCCAGCAGCTTGGCCCTATTCGGGAACACTGAAGCTTTCTTT.

The chain carries TRBV27 and TRBJ2-7, with 8 bases that match TRBD2. The CDR3 is 15 amino acids. With V trimmed by 4 bases and J by 2 bases, 7 bases remained unmatched. Germline values: CDR1 MNHEY, CDR2 SMNVEV (reference sequence). The CDR3 spells CASSSQSSGAYEQYF. In nucleotides, the CDR3 is TGTGCCAGCAGTTCCCAGAGTAGCGGGGCCTACGAGCAGTACTTC.

The J gene is TRBJ1-1, the V gene TRBV9, with a weak D call TRBD1 (5 bases). The CDR3 has 14 residues. Germline CDR1 SGDLS, CDR2 YYNGEE. The V end lost 4 bases, the J end lost 4 bases, and 14 bases lay between the germline ends. Written as DNA, the CDR3 is TGTGCCAGCAGCTCAAGGGGCGGGGGCACTGAAGCTTTCTTT. As protein: CASSSRGGGTEAFF.

The V call is TRBV27, the J call TRBJ1-1, with TRBD1 identical over 8 bases. Germline V gene data show CDR1 as MNHEY and CDR2 as SMNVEV (reference sequence). Trimming took 6 bases from V and 8 from J; bases not matched to a gene: 5. The CDR3 has 12 amino acids. The CDR3 DNA sequence: TGTGCCAGCAGATCGGGACAGGCCGAAGCTTTCTTT. Amino acid sequence: CASRSGQAEAFF.

In this sample, this clone turned up once. The rearrangement uses TRBV4-1 and TRBJ2-2; 7 bases match TRBD2. Per the germline V gene, CDR1 is MGHRA and CDR2 is YSYEKL. The J segment lost 5 bases and the V segment lost 4 bases, leaving 4 bases of the junction unmatched. This CDR3 is 14 amino acids long. The CDR3 DNA is TGCGCCAGCAGCCCGGGACTACCTACCGGGGAGCTGTTTTTT. Translated: CASSPGLPTGELFF.

J is TRBJ1-1 and V is TRBV29-1, with D perhaps TRBD1 (6 bases). CDR3 length equals 12 residues. Germline CDR1 and CDR2: SQVTM and ANQGSEA. CDR3 sequence (DNA): TGCAGGGCAGGGGCGGCGAACACTGAAGCTTTCTTT. Translating gives CRAGAANTEAFF. The whole variable domain, remainder taken from reference TRBV29-1 and TRBJ1-1, is SAVISQKPSRDICQRGTSLTIQCQVDSQVTMMFWYRQQPGQSLTLIATANQGSEATYESGFVIDKFPISRPNLTFSTLTVSNMSPEDSSIYLCRAGAANTEAFFGQGTRLTVV.

The chain recombines TRBV6-5 with TRBJ2-7, with 7 bases identical to TRBD2. The CDR3 covers 14 residues. Germline assignment: CDR1 MNHEY and CDR2 SVGAGI. V was pared by 5 bases and J by 0 bases, with 4 bases of the junction left unmatched. This CDR3 is CASSQSGDSYEQYF. The CDR3 region has the DNA TGTGCCAGCAGTCAAAGCGGGGACTCCTACGAGCAGTACTTC.

CDR3 sequence: CASSLGVGTGSYNEQFF. CDR3 DNA sequence: TGTGCCAGCAGCTTAGGGGTCGGGACAGGGTCCTACAATGAGCAGTTCTTC. The J gene is TRBJ2-1, the V gene TRBV7-9; 9 bases line up with TRBD1. V gave up 1 base and J gave up 1 base; unmatched junction bases: 5. This CDR3 is 17 amino acids long. CDR1 SEHNR and CDR2 FQNEAQ come from the germline V gene (reference sequence).

The genes are TRBV5-6 and TRBJ2-3, with 16 bases matching TRBD2. This CDR3 is 19 amino acids long. Per the germline V gene, CDR1 is SGHDT and CDR2 is YYEEEE. Trimming took 0 bases from V and 0 from J; bases not matched to a gene: 4. The CDR3, as DNA: TGTGCCAGCAGCTTGGTGGGACTAGCGGGGGGGCCTAGCACAGATACGCAGTATTTT. Residues: CASSLVGLAGGPSTDTQYF.

The chain joins TRBV30 to TRBJ1-6, with a weak D call TRBD1 (6 bases). In germline, CDR1 is GTSNPN, CDR2 SVGIG (reference sequence). Trimming took 8 bases from V and 10 from J, leaving 15 bases between them. This CDR3 is built from 12 residues. The chain's CDR3 is CATSYRASPLHF. As DNA, the CDR3 is TGTGCCACATCCTACAGGGCGTCACCCCTCCACTTT.

The rearrangement uses TRBV6-5 and TRBJ1-5; 7 positions match TRBD1. The CDR3 runs to 14 residues. Losses at the gene ends were 6 bases for V and 3 bases for J; bases not matched to a gene: 5. CDR1 is MNHEY, CDR2 SVGAGI, per germline. The CDR3 region has the DNA TGTGCCAGCAGCCCCGGGACAGTCAATCAGCCCCAGCATTTT. Translation: CASSPGTVNQPQHF.

The chain has TRBV7-9 and TRBJ2-5; D unclear. Germline V gene data show CDR1 as SEHNR and CDR2 as FQNEAQ (reference sequence). V shed 1 base and J shed 5 bases, with 8 bases lying between them. The CDR3 is made up of 13 amino acids. The CDR3 DNA reads TGTGCCAGCAGCTTAGTCGCCCGGGAGACCCAGTACTTC. Translation: CASSLVARETQYF.

This sequence joins TRBV7-9 and TRBJ1-6; 8 bases match TRBD1. This CDR3 is 16 amino acids long. Per germline, CDR1 SEHNR and CDR2 FQNEAQ (reference sequence). Losses at the gene ends were 3 bases for V and 6 bases for J; bases not matched to a gene: 7. DNA for the CDR3: TGTGCCAGCAGCTTGACAGGGGTTGGGGGTAATTCACCCCTCCACTTT. Protein: CASSLTGVGGNSPLHF.

J is TRBJ1-6 and V is TRBV27; TRBD1 is a possible D gene (6 bases). V was trimmed by 2 bases and J by 0 bases, leaving 14 bases between them. The CDR3 spans 18 residues. Germline values: CDR1 MNHEY, CDR2 SMNVEV (reference sequence). The CDR3 DNA is TGTGCCAGCAGTTTAGCGGGCACAGGGAGCTCCTATAATTCACCCCTCCACTTT. It yields the protein CASSLAGTGSSYNSPLHF.

In its sample, this clone was seen a few times. This CDR3 is CASSFGTGRDSNQPQHF. The DNA for the CDR3 is TGTGCCAGCAGCTTTGGGACAGGGAGAGATAGCAATCAGCCCCAGCATTTT. The chain carries TRBV7-8 and TRBJ1-5; TRBD1 matches at 9 bases. The CDR3 runs 17 residues. The V segment lost 3 bases and the J segment 0 bases; nucleotides outside the gene matches: 6. In germline, CDR1 is SGHVS, CDR2 FQNEAQ.

The sample holds one count of this clone. V usage is TRBV6-5 and J usage is TRBJ1-5; TRBD1 matches 7 bases. Per germline, CDR1 MNHEY and CDR2 SVGAGI. Trimming removed 2 bases from V and 0 bases from J; junction bases left unmatched: 4. The CDR3 totals 16 residues. CDR3 DNA sequence: TGTGCCAGCAGTTACGGGACAGCGTATAGCAATCAGCCCCAGCATTTT. Its protein product is CASSYGTAYSNQPQHF.

The chain carries TRBV5-1 and TRBJ1-1, with TRBD1 matching over 7 bases. Germline V gene data show CDR1 as SGHRS and CDR2 as YFSETQ. This CDR3 contains 14 residues. Losses at the gene ends were 4 bases for V and 0 bases for J; bases not matched to a gene: 3. CDR3 DNA sequence: TGCGCCAGCAGCCCTGGGACAGTGAACACTGAAGCTTTCTTT. Amino acid sequence: CASSPGTVNTEAFF. Complete variable domain (other parts from reference TRBV5-1 and TRBJ1-1): KAGVTQTPRYLIKTRGQQVTLSCSPISGHRSVSWYQQTPGQGLQFLFEYFSETQRNKGNFPGRFSGRQFSNSRSEMNVSTLELGDSALYLCASSPGTVNTEAFFGQGTRLTVV.

The chain has TRBV29-1 and TRBJ2-1; 10 bases are a match to TRBD2. The germline CDR1 and CDR2 sequences are SQVTM and ANQGSEA. After removal of 6 bases from V and 7 bases from J, the junction contained 21 bases not matched to a gene. The CDR3 sequence is 18 residues long. Here the CDR3 reads CSVDSPRSGGLLMNEQFF. As DNA, the CDR3 is TGCAGCGTAGATTCACCCCGTAGCGGGGGGTTGCTAATGAATGAGCAGTTCTTC.

The rearrangement uses TRBV18 and TRBJ1-4, with a possible D match to TRBD1 (6 bases). V was trimmed by 3 bases and J by 4 bases, leaving 15 bases between them. Germline V CDR1 and CDR2: KGHSH, LQKENI. This CDR3 region has 16 residues. The CDR3 bases are TGTGCCAGCTCACCGCTCTTGGGGGCGTTTAATGAAAAACTGTTTTTT. This sequence encodes CASSPLLGAFNEKLFF.

The genes are TRBV28 and TRBJ1-6; 10 positions match TRBD1. CDR3 length: 20 residues. Germline V CDR1 and CDR2: MDHEN, SYDVKM. V shed 6 bases, J shed 0 bases, and the junction held 14 bases outside the gene matches. The CDR3 protein is CASRSPGQGRTSSYNSPLHF. The CDR3 nucleotides read TGTGCCAGCAGGTCGCCGGGACAGGGGAGAACGAGCTCCTATAATTCACCCCTCCACTTT.

The chain employs TRBV5-4 and TRBJ1-2; 7 bases align to TRBD1. The junction had 5 bases not matched to a gene; V was cut back by 2 bases and J by 4 bases. This CDR3 contains 14 residues. Germline CDR1 is SGHNT and CDR2 is YYREEE (reference sequence). The CDR3 bases are TGTGCCAGCAGCTTAATTAAGGGGGCCTATGGCTACACCTTC. Protein product: CASSLIKGAYGYTF.

This clone showed up just once. The rearrangement links TRBV7-9 to TRBJ1-1; D gene ambiguous. The CDR3 has 12 residues. V was clipped by 3 bases and J by 3 bases, with 5 bases between them. Germline CDR1 SEHNR, CDR2 FQNEAQ (reference sequence). CDR3 in DNA: TGTGCCAGCAGCTTGGCCTACACTGAAGCTTTCTTT. It encodes CASSLAYTEAFF.

The chain links TRBV7-9 to TRBJ1-1; 9 bases align to TRBD1. There are 16 residues in the CDR3. Unmatched junction bases numbered 8, after V lost 1 base and J lost 5 bases. Germline V gene lookup returns CDR1 SEHNR and CDR2 FQNEAQ (reference sequence). The DNA of the CDR3 is TGTGCCAGCAGCTTAGACCCGGGACAGGGCCGAACTGAAGCTTTCTTT. This gives the protein CASSLDPGQGRTEAFF. The whole variable domain, remainder taken from reference TRBV7-9 and TRBJ1-1, is DTGVSQNPRHKITKRGQNVTFRCDPISEHNRLYWYRQTLGQGPEFLTYFQNEAQLEKSRLLSDRFSAERPKGSFSTLEIQRTEQGDSAMYLCASSLDPGQGRTEAFFGQGTRLTVV.

This chain uses TRBV10-2 with TRBJ2-5, with D possibly being TRBD2 (5 bases). The CDR3 consists of 14 residues. V lost 8 bases to trimming and J lost 2 bases, with 15 bases between them. Germline assignment: CDR1 WSHSY and CDR2 SAAADI. The CDR3 sequence is CASSALGGQETQYF. Here the CDR3 DNA reads TGCGCCAGCTCCGCCCTTGGCGGGCAAGAGACCCAGTACTTC.